The TCR beta chain under discussion was sequenced for a study of early T cells in non-severe SARS-CoV-2 infection. Whole-study context: Sequencing of unsorted whole blood was done on bulk RNA, leaving chains unpaired.

The CDR3 runs to 15 residues. The germline V gene encodes CDR1 SGHNT and CDR2 YYREEE (reference sequence). The V gene end was trimmed by 4 bases and the J gene end by 1 base; junction bases not matched to a gene: 3. Attached unique molecular identifiers marked individual cDNA molecules. TCRdb itself ran the 5' RACE reads through MiXCR, one entry per CDR3 protein. The sample yields more than 55,000 distinct CDR3 sequences, 10% to 15% seen once. Many counts were recorded for this clonotype. Its antigen is not identified. Findings of the study overall: Reliance on VDJdb matching favored anti-spike CD8 responses; private and CD4 specificities were missed.

The clonotype comes from an adult who was a healthcare worker with PCR-confirmed SARS-CoV-2 infection or an uninfected control (not recorded which). Sample: whole blood. The chain uses TRBV5-4 and TRBJ2-3; 10 positions match TRBD2. The CDR3 coding sequence is TGTGCCAGCAGCCTTCTAGCGGGGGGCACAGATACGCAGTATTTT. Protein: CASSLLAGGTDTQYF.